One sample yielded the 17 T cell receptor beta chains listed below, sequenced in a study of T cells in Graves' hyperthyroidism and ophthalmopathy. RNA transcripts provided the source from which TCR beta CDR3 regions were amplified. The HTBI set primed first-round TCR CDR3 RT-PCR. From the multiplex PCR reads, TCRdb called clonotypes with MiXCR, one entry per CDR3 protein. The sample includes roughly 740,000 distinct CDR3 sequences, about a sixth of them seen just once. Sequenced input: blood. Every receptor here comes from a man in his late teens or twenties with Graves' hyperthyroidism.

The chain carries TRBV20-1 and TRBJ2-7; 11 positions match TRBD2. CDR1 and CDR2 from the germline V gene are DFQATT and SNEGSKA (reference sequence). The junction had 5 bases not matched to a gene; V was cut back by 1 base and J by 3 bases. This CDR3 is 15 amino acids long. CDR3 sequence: CSARVSGRARYEQYF. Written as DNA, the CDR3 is TGCAGTGCTAGAGTTAGCGGGAGGGCTCGCTACGAGCAGTACTTC.

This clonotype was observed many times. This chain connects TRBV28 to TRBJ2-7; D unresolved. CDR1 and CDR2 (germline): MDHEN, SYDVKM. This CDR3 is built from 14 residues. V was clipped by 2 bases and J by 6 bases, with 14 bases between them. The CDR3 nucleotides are TGTGCCAGCAGTTTAAGCTCGGAGCGCGGCGAGCAGTACTTC. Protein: CASSLSSERGEQYF.

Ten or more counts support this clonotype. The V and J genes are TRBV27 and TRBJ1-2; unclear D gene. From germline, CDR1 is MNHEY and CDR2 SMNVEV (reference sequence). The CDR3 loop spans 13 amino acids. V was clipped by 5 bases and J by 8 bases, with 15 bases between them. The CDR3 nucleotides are TGTGCCAGCAGTGGAGAACGGACCCAAGGCTACACCTTC. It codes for CASSGERTQGYTF.

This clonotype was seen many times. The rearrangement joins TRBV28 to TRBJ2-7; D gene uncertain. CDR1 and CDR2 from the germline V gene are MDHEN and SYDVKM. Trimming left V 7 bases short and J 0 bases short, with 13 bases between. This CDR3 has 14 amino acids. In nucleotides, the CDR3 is TGTGCCAGCATCCTCGGACCGGGCTCCTACGAGCAGTACTTC. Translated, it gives CASILGPGSYEQYF.

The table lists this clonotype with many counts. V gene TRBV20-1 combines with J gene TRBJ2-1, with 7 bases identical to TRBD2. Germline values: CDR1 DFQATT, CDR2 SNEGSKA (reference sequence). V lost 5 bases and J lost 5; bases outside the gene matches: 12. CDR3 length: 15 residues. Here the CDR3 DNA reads TGCAGTGCTGGAGCGGCGCGGGAGTATGACAATGAGCAGTTCTTC. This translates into CSAGAAREYDNEQFF.

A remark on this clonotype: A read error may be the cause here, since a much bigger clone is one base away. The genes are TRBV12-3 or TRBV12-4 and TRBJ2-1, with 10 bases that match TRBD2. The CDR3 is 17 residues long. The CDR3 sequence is CASSLLLAGVGANERFF. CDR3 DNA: TGTGCCAGCAGTTTACTGCTAGCGGGAGTGGGTGCCAATGAGCGGTTCTTC.

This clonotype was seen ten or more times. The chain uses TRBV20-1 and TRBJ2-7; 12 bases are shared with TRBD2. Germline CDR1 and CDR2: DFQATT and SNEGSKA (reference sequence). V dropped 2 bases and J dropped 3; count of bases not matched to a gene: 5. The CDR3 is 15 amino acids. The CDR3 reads CSARRLAGGDYEQYF. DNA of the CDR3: TGCAGTGCTAGACGTCTAGCGGGAGGGGACTACGAGCAGTACTTC.

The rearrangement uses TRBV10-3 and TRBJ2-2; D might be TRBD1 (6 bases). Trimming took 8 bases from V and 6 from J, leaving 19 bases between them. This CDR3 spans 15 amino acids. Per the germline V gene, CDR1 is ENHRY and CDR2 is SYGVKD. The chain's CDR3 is CAIRRQLGTSGELFF. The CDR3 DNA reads TGTGCCATCCGGCGGCAACTCGGGACATCCGGGGAGCTGTTTTTT.

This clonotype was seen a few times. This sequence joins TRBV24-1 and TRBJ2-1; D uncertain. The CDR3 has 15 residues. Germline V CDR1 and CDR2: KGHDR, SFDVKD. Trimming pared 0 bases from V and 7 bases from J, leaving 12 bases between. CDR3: CATSDLAASGNEQFF. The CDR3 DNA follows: TGTGCCACCAGTGATTTGGCAGCCTCCGGGAATGAGCAGTTCTTC.

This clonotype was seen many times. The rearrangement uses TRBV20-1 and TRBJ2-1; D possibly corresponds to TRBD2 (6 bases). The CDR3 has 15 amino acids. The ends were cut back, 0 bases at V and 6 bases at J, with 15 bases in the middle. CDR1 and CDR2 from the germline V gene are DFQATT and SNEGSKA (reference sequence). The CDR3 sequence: CSARDHGSRGNEQFF. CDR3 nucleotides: TGCAGTGCTAGAGATCACGGGAGTAGGGGCAATGAGCAGTTCTTC.

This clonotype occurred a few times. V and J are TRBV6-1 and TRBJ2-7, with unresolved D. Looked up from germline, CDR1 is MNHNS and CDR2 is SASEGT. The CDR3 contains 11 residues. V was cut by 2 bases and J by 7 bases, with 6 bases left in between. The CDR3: CASSEPLEQYF. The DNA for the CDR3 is TGTGCCAGCAGTGAACCTCTTGAGCAGTACTTC.

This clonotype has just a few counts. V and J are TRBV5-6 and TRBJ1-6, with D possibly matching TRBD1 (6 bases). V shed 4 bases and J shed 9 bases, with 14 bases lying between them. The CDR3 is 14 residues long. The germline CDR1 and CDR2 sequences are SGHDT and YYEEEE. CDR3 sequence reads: CASSPKGGGSPLHF. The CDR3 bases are TGTGCCAGCAGCCCAAAAGGGGGGGGTTCACCCCTCCACTTT. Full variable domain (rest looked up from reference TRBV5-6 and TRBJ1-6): DAGVTQSPTHLIKTRGQQVTLRCSPKSGHDTVSWYQQALGQGPQFIFQYYEEEERQRGNFPDRFSGHQFPNYSSELNVNALLLGDSALYLCASSPKGGGSPLHFGNGTRLTVT.

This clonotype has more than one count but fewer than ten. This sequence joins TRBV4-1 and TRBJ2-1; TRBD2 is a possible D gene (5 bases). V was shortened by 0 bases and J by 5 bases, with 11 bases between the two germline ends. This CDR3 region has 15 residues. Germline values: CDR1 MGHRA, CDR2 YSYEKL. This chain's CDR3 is CASSQDLGDHNEQFF. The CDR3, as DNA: TGCGCCAGCAGCCAAGACTTGGGAGATCACAATGAGCAGTTCTTC.

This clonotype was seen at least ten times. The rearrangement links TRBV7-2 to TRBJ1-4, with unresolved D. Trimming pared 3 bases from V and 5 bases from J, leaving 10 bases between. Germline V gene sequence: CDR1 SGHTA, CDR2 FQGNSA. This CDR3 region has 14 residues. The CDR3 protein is CASSLDRANEKLFF. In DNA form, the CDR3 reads TGTGCCAGCAGCTTGGACCGGGCGAATGAAAAACTGTTTTTT.

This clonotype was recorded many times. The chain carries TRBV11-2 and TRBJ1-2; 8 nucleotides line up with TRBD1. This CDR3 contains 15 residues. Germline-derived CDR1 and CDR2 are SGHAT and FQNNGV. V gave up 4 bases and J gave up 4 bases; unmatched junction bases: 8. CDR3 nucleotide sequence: TGTGCCAGCAGCTACAGACAGGGGCGCAGCTATGGCTACACCTTC. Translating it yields CASSYRQGRSYGYTF.

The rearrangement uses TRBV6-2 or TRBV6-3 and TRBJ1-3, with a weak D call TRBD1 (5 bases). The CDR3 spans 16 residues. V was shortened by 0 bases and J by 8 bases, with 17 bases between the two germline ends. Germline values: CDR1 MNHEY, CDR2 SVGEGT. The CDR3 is CASSYSLVPGGDTIYF. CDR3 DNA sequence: TGTGCCAGCAGTTACTCCCTCGTCCCGGGGGGAGACACCATATATTTT.

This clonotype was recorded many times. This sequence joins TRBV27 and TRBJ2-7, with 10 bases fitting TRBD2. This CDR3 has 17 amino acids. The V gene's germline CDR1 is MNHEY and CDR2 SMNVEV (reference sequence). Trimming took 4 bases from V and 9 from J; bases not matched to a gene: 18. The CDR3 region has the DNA TGTGCCAGCAGTTCGAGTAGCGGGAGGACCCTTGCCCGTTCGCAGTACTTC. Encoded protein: CASSSSSGRTLARSQYF.